This TCR beta chain was recorded in a study of cytomegalovirus exposure and HLA in healthy donors. General study findings and limits: Cytomegalovirus status was reportedly diagnosed by the classifier with high specificity and sensitivity. Most TCR sequences showed up rarely, but some public TCRs showed up in many donors.

An approximately 120-subject validation cohort, separate from the 666-subject first cohort, supplied the donors. CDR3 length equals 14 residues. V lost 2 bases, J lost 1 base, and 2 bases stayed unmatched. Germline-derived CDR1 and CDR2 are MNHNY and SVGAGI (reference sequence). A note on this clone: Its antigen is not identified.

Sequenced by immunoSEQ multiplex PCR; TCRdb stores in-frame clones only, minus some. The sample includes 170,000 or so clones, about four fifths seen only once; the top ten take about 3%. The source of this sequence is a woman under 30 in good health and CMV-seropositive. V usage is TRBV6-6 and J usage is TRBJ2-7, with TRBD2 matching over 7 bases. Source material: PBMCs. The CDR3 nucleotides read TGTGCCAGCAGTTACCGGGGGGAGTCCTACGAGCAGTACTTC. Encoded protein: CASSYRGESYEQYF.